Listed below are T cell receptor beta chains from one sample, sequenced in a study of shared clonotypes between healthy human individuals. The method was immunoSEQ multiplex PCR; TCRdb's version includes in-frame clones alone and lacks a portion of them. In the table there are 600,000 or so clones, more than 95% of which are singletons. The specimen sequenced was naive CD8+ T cells sorted from blood. Receptors were obtained from a man aged 30-40 years in good health. The CDR3 runs from the conserved cysteine through the conserved F or W. A D gene is named only where the DNA matches it firmly. Clone size appears in some rows only: once, few, many, or a class for an expanded clone.

clone size	CDR3 length	V gene	D gene	J gene	CDR3 protein	CDR3 DNA
.	16	TRBV7-9	TRBD1	TRBJ2-7	CASSPPPGGVDYEQYF	TGTGCCAGCAGCCCGCCCCCAGGGGGCGTAGACTACGAGCAGTACTTC
.	14	TRBV7-7	.	TRBJ2-5	CASSQRAGQETQYF	TGTGCCAGCAGCCAGCGGGCTGGGCAGGAGACCCAGTACTTC
.	14	TRBV15	.	TRBJ2-1	CATETGLGDNEQFF	TGTGCCACCGAAACAGGGCTCGGAGACAATGAGCAGTTCTTC
.	13	TRBV29-1	.	TRBJ1-1	CSVEGRPRGKAFF	TGCAGCGTTGAAGGACGACCCCGCGGAAAAGCTTTCTTT
.	17	TRBV7-9	TRBD1	TRBJ2-1	CASSLDPGGFAYNEQFF	TGTGCCAGCAGCTTAGACCCAGGGGGTTTCGCCTACAATGAGCAGTTCTTC
.	15	TRBV5-4	.	TRBJ2-7	CASSLDLASIYEQYF	TGTGCCAGCAGCTTGGATCTGGCGTCGATTTACGAGCAGTACTTC
.	18	TRBV19	.	TRBJ2-7	CASSILVGIGGVQYEQYF	TGTGCCAGTAGTATTCTGGTCGGGATCGGGGGAGTTCAATACGAGCAGTACTTC
.	13	TRBV9	.	TRBJ2-7	CASSREGGYEQYF	TGTGCCAGCTCCCGTGAGGGGGGCTACGAGCAGTACTTC
once	17	TRBV4-1	.	TRBJ2-2	CASSQMEGVEKAGELFF	TGCGCCAGCAGCCAAATGGAGGGAGTCGAGAAGGCCGGGGAGCTGTTTTTT
.	15	TRBV29-1	.	TRBJ2-1	CSVGTGRGTYNEQFF	TGCAGCGTGGGCACAGGGCGGGGAACCTACAATGAGCAGTTCTTC